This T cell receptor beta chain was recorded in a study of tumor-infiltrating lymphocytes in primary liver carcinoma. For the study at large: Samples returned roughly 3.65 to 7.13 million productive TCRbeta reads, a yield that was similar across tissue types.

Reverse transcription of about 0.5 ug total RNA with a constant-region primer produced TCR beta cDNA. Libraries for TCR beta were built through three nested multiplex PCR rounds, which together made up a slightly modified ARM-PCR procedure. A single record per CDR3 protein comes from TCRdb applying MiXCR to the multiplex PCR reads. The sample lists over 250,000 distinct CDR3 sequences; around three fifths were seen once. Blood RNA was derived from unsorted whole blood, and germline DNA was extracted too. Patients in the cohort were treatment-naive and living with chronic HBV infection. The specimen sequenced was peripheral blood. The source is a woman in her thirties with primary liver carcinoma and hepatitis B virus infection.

CDR3 nucleotides: TGTGCCAGCAGCCATTCTTTCCGGCAGAGCTCCTACAATGAGCAGTTCTTC. It codes for CASSHSFRQSSYNEQFF. V gene TRBV4-2 combines with J gene TRBJ2-1, with D unclear. V was cut by 3 bases and J by 0 bases, with 15 bases left in between. Germline CDR1 reads LGHNA; CDR2 reads YNFKEQ. The length of the CDR3 is 17 residues.